These 20 T cell receptor beta chains were sequenced from one sample in a study of T cell changes during pregnancy in multiple sclerosis. Profiling relied on immunoSEQ multiplex PCR, and the TCRdb table lists in-frame clones only, not all of them. The sample yields around 110,000 clones, 85% to 95% seen once. The specimen was peripheral blood, collected in the third trimester of pregnancy. Every receptor here comes from a female donor in good health, enrolled as a control in a pregnancy study.

J is TRBJ2-1 and V is TRBV9; 7 bases are shared with TRBD2. CDR1 and CDR2 (germline): SGDLS, YYNGEE. Germline trimming cut 3 bases from V and 8 bases from J; bases unmatched to any gene: 8. There are 14 residues in the CDR3. In DNA form, the CDR3 reads TGTGCCAGCAGCGCAGACGGGGGGAGCGATGAGCAGTTCTTC. Its translation is CASSADGGSDEQFF.

J is TRBJ1-6 and V is TRBV5-1, with 8 bases matching TRBD1. J gave up 6 bases and V 0 bases, and 2 bases lay outside the gene matches. The CDR3 runs 15 residues. Germline assignment: CDR1 SGHRS and CDR2 YFSETQ. CDR3 DNA sequence: TGCGCCAGCAGCTTGGCCACAGGGGGTAATTCACCCCTCCACTTT. It codes for CASSLATGGNSPLHF.

The gene calls are TRBV5-4 and TRBJ1-2, with TRBD1 matching 7 bases. Germline values: CDR1 SGHNT, CDR2 YYREEE (reference sequence). This CDR3 has 16 residues. Germline trimming cut 0 bases from V and 4 bases from J; bases unmatched to any gene: 9. The CDR3 is CASSLGRGGAGYGYTF. DNA for the CDR3: TGTGCCAGCAGCTTGGGGAGAGGGGGCGCTGGCTATGGCTACACCTTC. The variable domain in full, completed from reference TRBV5-4 and TRBJ1-2, reads ETGVTQSPTHLIKTRGQQVTLRCSSQSGHNTVSWYQQALGQGPQFIFQYYREEENGRGNFPPRFSGLQFPNYSSELNVNALELDDSALYLCASSLGRGGAGYGYTFGSGTRLTVV.

The rearrangement uses TRBV6-1 and TRBJ1-5; perhaps TRBD1 as D (5 bases). Germline lookup yields CDR1 MNHNS and CDR2 SASEGT. This CDR3 region has 14 residues. V shed 6 bases and J shed 1 base, with 10 bases lying between them. The CDR3 region has the DNA TGTGCCAGCAGGGGAGGGGCGAGCAATCAGCCCCAGCATTTT. Translation gives CASRGGASNQPQHF.

The chain employs TRBV7-3 and TRBJ1-1, with D uncertain. CDR3 length: 12 amino acids. Germline V gene lookup returns CDR1 SGHTA and CDR2 FQGTGA. V gave up 3 bases and J gave up 6 bases, with 8 bases separating them. The DNA for the CDR3 is TGTGCCAGCAGCTTCCGTTTTGCTGAAGCTTTCTTT. Translation: CASSFRFAEAFF.

This chain joins TRBV7-9 and TRBJ1-3, with D possibly matching TRBD1 (6 bases). CDR3 size: 16 residues. Trimming stripped 1 base from V and 3 bases from J, with 13 bases between. Germline V lookup: CDR1 SEHNR, CDR2 FQNEAQ (reference sequence). The CDR3 nucleotides read TGTGCCAGCAGCTTAGAGGCCACAGGGAGTGGAAACACCATATATTTT. Its protein is CASSLEATGSGNTIYF.

This sequence joins TRBV7-2 and TRBJ1-2; 11 bases align to TRBD1. After removal of 1 base from V and 4 bases from J, the junction contained 5 bases not matched to a gene. Looked up from germline, CDR1 is SGHTA and CDR2 is FQGNSA. The CDR3 loop spans 16 amino acids. CDR3 loop: CASSLVFGTGGYGYTF. CDR3 nucleotides: TGTGCCAGCAGCTTAGTGTTTGGGACAGGGGGCTATGGCTACACCTTC.

The rearrangement links TRBV14 to TRBJ2-5, with 9 bases fitting TRBD2. V shed 2 bases, J shed 3 bases, and the junction held 28 bases outside the gene matches. The V gene's germline CDR1 is SGHDN and CDR2 FVKESK. The CDR3 sequence is 23 residues long. The CDR3 protein is CASSQWLSRRGGLSLADKETQYF. The CDR3 DNA follows: TGTGCCAGCAGCCAATGGCTTTCACGGCGGGGGGGCCTAAGTCTGGCCGACAAAGAGACCCAGTACTTC.

The chain joins TRBV5-6 to TRBJ2-1; 9 nucleotides agree with TRBD1. Germline V gives CDR1 SGHDT, CDR2 YYEEEE. This CDR3 is built from 15 residues. The V gene end was trimmed by 2 bases and the J gene end by 6 bases; junction bases not matched to a gene: 6. CDR3 bases: TGTGCCAGCAGCTTACAGGGGGCGGGCCTCAATGAGCAGTTCTTC. The encoded protein is CASSLQGAGLNEQFF.

The gene calls are TRBV11-2 and TRBJ1-1; 7 bases are a match to TRBD1. V lost 1 base to trimming and J lost 5 bases; unmatched junction nucleotides: 10. Per the germline V gene, CDR1 is SGHAT and CDR2 is FQNNGV. The CDR3 contains 16 residues. CDR3 nucleotide sequence: TGTGCCAGCAGCTTAGTGGGTTCAGGGGGTTCTACTGAAGCTTTCTTT. Residues: CASSLVGSGGSTEAFF.

The chain carries TRBV29-1 and TRBJ2-7, with 8 nucleotides matching TRBD1. This CDR3 region has 11 residues. Germline V gene data show CDR1 as SQVTM and CDR2 as ANQGSEA. V trimming: 7 bases; J trimming: 4 bases; junction bases outside the gene matches: 3. CDR3 sequence: CSARGQYEQYF. The CDR3 DNA sequence: TGCAGCGCCAGGGGGCAATACGAGCAGTACTTC.

This chain uses TRBV11-2 with TRBJ1-2; possibly TRBD1 for D (5 bases). CDR3 size: 16 residues. The V gene's germline CDR1 is SGHAT and CDR2 FQNNGV. V was trimmed by 7 bases and J by 6 bases, leaving 24 bases between them. As DNA, the CDR3 is TGTGCCAGCAACACTTATCGGACATCAAAACCCAATGGCTACACCTTC. Protein product: CASNTYRTSKPNGYTF.

The rearrangement joins TRBV5-6 to TRBJ2-1; possible D gene TRBD2, 7 bases. Trimming removed 2 bases from V and 9 bases from J, with 12 bases in between. Germline CDR1 and CDR2: SGHDT and YYEEEE. The CDR3 runs 13 residues. The CDR3 DNA is TGTGCCAGCAGCTTCGGGGGGCGCGGTGAGCAGTTCTTC. This translates into CASSFGGRGEQFF.

The rearrangement uses TRBV29-1 and TRBJ2-3; no firm D call. This CDR3 comprises 11 residues. Germline lookup yields CDR1 SQVTM and CDR2 ANQGSEA. The V end lost 2 bases, the J end lost 5 bases, and 5 bases lay between the germline ends. This chain's CDR3 is CSVEPRDTQYF. The CDR3 coding sequence is TGCAGCGTTGAACCGAGAGATACGCAGTATTTT.

The chain's CDR3 is CASSSTLDRERNTIYF. The DNA for the CDR3 is TGCGCCAGCAGCTCGACCCTTGACAGGGAAAGAAACACCATATATTTT. The genes are TRBV5-1 and TRBJ1-3; TRBD1 agrees at 7 bases. CDR3 length equals 16 residues. J gave up 5 bases and V 3 bases, and 11 bases lay outside the gene matches. Germline V lookup: CDR1 SGHRS, CDR2 YFSETQ. Full variable domain (remainder filled in from reference TRBV5-1 and TRBJ1-3): KAGVTQTPRYLIKTRGQQVTLSCSPISGHRSVSWYQQTPGQGLQFLFEYFSETQRNKGNFPGRFSGRQFSNSRSEMNVSTLELGDSALYLCASSSTLDRERNTIYFGEGSWLTVV.

In this sample, this clone turned up once. The chain uses TRBV19 and TRBJ1-3, with 7 bases matching TRBD1. V was pared by 6 bases and J by 0 bases, with 8 bases of the junction left unmatched. The CDR3 spans 16 residues. Germline CDR1 and CDR2: LNHDA and SQIVND (reference sequence). The CDR3, as DNA: TGTGCCAGTAGCGAAGGGGGCGTCTCCTCTGGAAACACCATATATTTT. Its translation is CASSEGGVSSGNTIYF.

This clone was picked up one time. The chain combines TRBV10-3 with TRBJ1-6, with no clear D. CDR1 ENHRY and CDR2 SYGVKD come from the germline V gene. Trimming cost V 0 bases and J 5 bases, with 11 bases left between them. CDR3 length: 16 residues. CDR3 sequence reads: CAISESGRVDNSPLHF. CDR3 DNA: TGTGCCATCAGTGAGTCTGGGCGCGTTGATAATTCACCCCTCCACTTT.

J is TRBJ1-4 and V is TRBV28; D is perhaps TRBD1 (6 bases). The CDR3 sequence is 14 residues long. Germline-derived CDR1 and CDR2 are MDHEN and SYDVKM. Trimming stripped 3 bases from V and 2 bases from J, with 7 bases between. In DNA, the CDR3 is TGTGCCAGCAGTTTGACAGGCACTAATGAAAAACTGTTTTTT. This codes for CASSLTGTNEKLFF.

The gene calls are TRBV27 and TRBJ1-2; D is ambiguous. The CDR3 loop spans 17 amino acids. V dropped 2 bases and J dropped 2 bases, with 18 bases sitting between them. Germline CDR1 MNHEY, CDR2 SMNVEV (reference sequence). CDR3 sequence (DNA): TGTGCCAGCAGTTTAAGGTCAGGAAACATCCTAAACTATGGCTACACCTTC. Protein sequence: CASSLRSGNILNYGYTF.

This clone was recorded only once. This sequence joins TRBV4-2 and TRBJ2-7; D possibly corresponds to TRBD1 (6 bases). Looked up from germline, CDR1 is LGHNA and CDR2 is YNFKEQ. Trimming took off 0 bases at V and 2 bases at J, with 11 bases between the two ends. CDR3 length: 15 residues. The CDR3 DNA reads TGTGCCAGCAGCCAAGAACGCGAGGGGGCCTACGAGCAGTACTTC. Translated: CASSQEREGAYEQYF.